These T cell receptor beta chains were read from a single sample in a study of quantifying T cell responses using KT2 cells. MiXCR, run by TCRdb on the UMI-ligation and nested PCR reads, gives a single entry per CDR3 protein. The data hold approximately 46,000 distinct CDR3 sequences, with approximately 10% observed a single time. Sequences were obtained from PBMCs spiked with cells of the T cell clone KT2. The origin of the receptors is a human donor. Both conserved end residues are part of each CDR3. Fields, in order: clone size, D gene, CDR3 length, J gene, V gene, CDR3 DNA, CDR3 protein. A D gene is named only where the DNA matches it firmly. Size is stated for part of the rows, as once, few or many counts, or as a class when the clone is expanded.

>-|-|16|TRBJ2-3|TRBV11-2
TGTGCCAGCAGCTTAGTTCGGGGGCAGGGTGCAGATACGCAGTATTTT
CASSLVRGQGADTQYF
>many|-|14|TRBJ2-3|TRBV3-1
TGTGCCAGCAGCCAGGGCGGAGGCACAGATACGCAGTATTTT
CASSQGGGTDTQYF
>many|TRBD1|14|TRBJ2-7|TRBV18
TGTGCCAGCTCACCCCCTTGGGACAGCTACGAGCAGTACTTC
CASSPPWDSYEQYF
>many|-|14|TRBJ2-4|TRBV10-1
TGCGCCAGCAGTGAAACTGGAGCCAAAAACATTCAGTACTTC
CASSETGAKNIQYF
>many|-|13|TRBJ1-1|TRBV7-9
TGTGCCAGCAGCTTACCACAGGGAGTTGAAGCTTTCTTT
CASSLPQGVEAFF
>-|-|15|TRBJ1-1|TRBV6-5
TGTGCCAGCAGTTATTCGTGGAGCATGAACACTGAAGCTTTCTTT
CASSYSWSMNTEAFF
>many|-|14|TRBJ2-7|TRBV4-2
TGTGCCAGCAGCCAACCTGGACCAAAGGACGAGCAGTACTTC
CASSQPGPKDEQYF
>few|-|13|TRBJ2-1|TRBV14
TGTGCCAGCAGCCGGGGGGGCAGGGATGAGCAGTTCTTC
CASSRGGRDEQFF
>-|TRBD2|16|TRBJ2-1|TRBV12-5
TGTGCTAGTGGTTTGGTAGCGGGAAAGATGGGCAATGAGCAGTTCTTC
CASGLVAGKMGNEQFF
>once|TRBD1|19|TRBJ1-5|TRBV12-3/TRBV12-4
TGTGCCAGCAGTTTCCGCGGGACAGGCGGAGGGGGTGTCAATCAGCCCCAGCATTTT
CASSFRGTGGGGVNQPQHF
>-|-|13|TRBJ1-2|TRBV5-1
TGCGCCAGCAGCTTGAGGGGGGACTATGGCTACACCTTC
CASSLRGDYGYTF
>many|TRBD1|17|TRBJ2-3|TRBV6-6
TGTGCCAGCAGTGGTACAGGGGGCGAGGTTGGAACAGATACGCAGTATTTT
CASSGTGGEVGTDTQYF
>large|TRBD1|14|TRBJ2-3|TRBV7-9
TGTGCCAGCAGCGGGACAGCCGACACAGATACGCAGTATTTT
CASSGTADTDTQYF
>-|-|12|TRBJ1-1|TRBV7-9
TGTGCCAGCAGCTTTACAGGCACTGAAGCTTTCTTT
CASSFTGTEAFF
>-|-|13|TRBJ1-4|TRBV12-3/TRBV12-4
TGTGCCAGCAGTTTGAGTAGGTCTGAAAAACTGTTTTTT
CASSLSRSEKLFF
>few|-|15|TRBJ2-7|TRBV5-6
TGTGCCAGCAGCCCCGCCAGGGCGGTCCCCTACGAGCAGTACTTC
CASSPARAVPYEQYF
>few|TRBD1|14|TRBJ1-3|TRBV7-8
TGTGCCAGCAGCTCCAACGGACAGGGAGGGACCATATATTTT
CASSSNGQGGTIYF
>few|-|14|TRBJ2-5|TRBV6-5
TGTGCCAGCAGTCTAACGGGGAACCAAGAGACCCAGTACTTC
CASSLTGNQETQYF
>-|-|15|TRBJ2-3|TRBV6-5
TGTGCCAGCACCGGTTGGGGGGTGGGAACAGATACGCAGTATTTT
CASTGWGVGTDTQYF
>few|TRBD2|15|TRBJ2-3|TRBV5-5
TGTGCCAGCAGCTCCGTGACTAGCACAATGGATACGCAGTATTTT
CASSSVTSTMDTQYF
>many|-|12|TRBJ2-7|TRBV12-3/TRBV12-4
TGTGCCAGCAGTCGACTGAACTACGAGCAGTACTTC
CASSRLNYEQYF
>many|-|16|TRBJ2-1|TRBV3-1
TGTGCCAGCAGCCACCCTCGGGGAAGCTCCTACAATGAGCAGTTCTTC
CASSHPRGSSYNEQFF
>-|-|14|TRBJ2-1|TRBV20-1
TGCAGTGCTAGAGATTTCGCCAGGGTCAATGAGCAGTTCTTC
CSARDFARVNEQFF
>many|-|13|TRBJ2-1|TRBV12-3/TRBV12-4
TGTGCCAGCAGCCTGGGGAACACTGGAGGAGAGTTCTTC
CASSLGNTGGEFF
>-|-|15|TRBJ2-7|TRBV6-1
TGTGCCAGCAGTGAAGGGAGTCCCTACTCCTACGAGCAGTACTTC
CASSEGSPYSYEQYF
>-|-|14|TRBJ2-7|TRBV18
TGTGCCAGCTCATGGGGTGGGGGCTCCGGCGAGCAGTACTTC
CASSWGGGSGEQYF
>many|-|16|TRBJ2-7|TRBV15
TGTGCCACCAGCAGAGGAGGGACTGGTGCCTTGGGCGAGCAGTACTTC
CATSRGGTGALGEQYF
>-|-|13|TRBJ2-2|TRBV7-9
TGTGCCAGCCCTATTGGAACAACCGGGGAGCTGTTTTTT
CASPIGTTGELFF
>-|-|15|TRBJ2-3|TRBV4-2
TGTGCCAGCAGCCAAGCACTAGCTGCCACAGATACGCAGTATTTT
CASSQALAATDTQYF
>-|TRBD1|15|TRBJ2-3|TRBV4-3
TGCGCCAGCAGCCAGGACAGGGGGCGGACAGATACGCAGTATTTT
CASSQDRGRTDTQYF
>many|-|15|TRBJ2-7|TRBV20-1
TGCAGTGCTGGAAAAGCGACCGGGGGCGCCTACGAGCAGTACTTC
CSAGKATGGAYEQYF
>-|-|15|TRBJ1-1|TRBV30
TGTGCCTGGACTCGGAGGTGGACCTCGAACACTGAAGCTTTCTTT
CAWTRRWTSNTEAFF
>few|TRBD1|16|TRBJ1-1|TRBV27
TGTGCCAGCAGTTTAAAGGTACCGGGACAGGGGACTGAAGCTTTCTTT
CASSLKVPGQGTEAFF
>few|-|14|TRBJ1-1|TRBV27
TGTGCCAGCTCGACGGTAGGGACGGACACTGAAGCTTTCTTT
CASSTVGTDTEAFF
>-|-|16|TRBJ1-5|TRBV7-8
TGTGCCAGCAGCCCTAGGGCAGGGTGGGACAATCAGCCCCAGCATTTT
CASSPRAGWDNQPQHF
>few|-|13|TRBJ2-7|TRBV6-2/TRBV6-3
TGTGCCAGCGGATACCAGACCCTGGGGGAGCAGTACTTC
CASGYQTLGEQYF
>-|-|10|TRBJ2-3|TRBV29-1
TGCAGCGTTCCAACAGATACGCAGTATTTT
CSVPTDTQYF
>-|-|14|TRBJ1-6|TRBV27
TGTGCCAGCAGTTTTAATTCGGGCGGTTCACCCCTCCACTTT
CASSFNSGGSPLHF
>few|TRBD1|15|TRBJ2-1|TRBV29-1
TGCAGCGTTGAACACGACGGGACAGGTGTCAATGAGCAGTTCTTC
CSVEHDGTGVNEQFF
>few|-|14|TRBJ2-2|TRBV6-1
TGTGCCAGCAGTGAAGGGACGGCCCCCGGGGAGCTGTTTTTT
CASSEGTAPGELFF
>-|-|14|TRBJ1-2|TRBV5-5
TGTGCCAGCAGCCGGGGTGGCCAGAGCTATGGCTACACCTTC
CASSRGGQSYGYTF
>many|TRBD1|14|TRBJ1-1|TRBV20-1
TGCAGTGCTAGAGGAGGAGACAGGGACACTGAAGCTTTCTTT
CSARGGDRDTEAFF
>few|-|17|TRBJ1-1|TRBV2
TGTGCCAGCAGTGAAATAGGGGCCCCCCTCATGAACACTGAAGCTTTCTTT
CASSEIGAPLMNTEAFF
>-|TRBD1|15|TRBJ2-1|TRBV5-1
TGCGCCAGCAGCCTGGACAGGGTTACCTACAATGAGCAGTTCTTC
CASSLDRVTYNEQFF
>few|-|11|TRBJ1-2|TRBV20-1
TGCAGCCCCTCTCCTAACTATGGCTACACCTTC
CSPSPNYGYTF
>-|-|16|TRBJ1-1|TRBV10-2
TGCGCCAGCAGCCCTACGCAGGGCAGACGAGACACTGAAGCTTTCTTT
CASSPTQGRRDTEAFF
>-|TRBD1|14|TRBJ1-4|TRBV5-1
TGCGCCAGCAGCTCGGGACAGCCTAATGAAAAACTGTTTTTT
CASSSGQPNEKLFF
>many|-|14|TRBJ2-3|TRBV24-1
TGTGCCACCAGGACAGGTTCGAACACAGATACGCAGTATTTT
CATRTGSNTDTQYF
>-|-|15|TRBJ2-7|TRBV5-1
TGCGCCAGCAGCTTGGGTCAGTCCTGTTCCTACGAGCAGTACTTC
CASSLGQSCSYEQYF
>few|-|15|TRBJ2-1|TRBV12-3/TRBV12-4
TGTGCCAGCAGTCCTAGGGGGGGGACTCCCAATGAGCAGTTCTTC
CASSPRGGTPNEQFF
>many|-|16|TRBJ2-3|TRBV6-1
TGTGCCAGCAGTGAATTTGTCACCTCTAGCACAGATACGCAGTATTTT
CASSEFVTSSTDTQYF
>few|-|16|TRBJ2-7|TRBV27
TGTGCCAGCAGTTTATCGTACGGGACTCCCCAGGGGGAGCAGTACTTC
CASSLSYGTPQGEQYF
>-|TRBD1|14|TRBJ1-1|TRBV6-2/TRBV6-3
TGTGCCAGCAGTGGCCGACAGGGGTACACTGAAGCTTTCTTT
CASSGRQGYTEAFF
>-|-|15|TRBJ2-2|TRBV9
TGTGCCAGCAGCGTATCCGGAGGGAGGACCGGGGAGCTGTTTTTT
CASSVSGGRTGELFF
>few|-|12|TRBJ1-2|TRBV29-1
TGCAGCGTTGGGGAGGTCAGGGAAGGCTACACCTTC
CSVGEVREGYTF
>many|TRBD2|15|TRBJ2-5|TRBV12-3/TRBV12-4
TGTGCCAGCAGTTTAATTCCAGCGGGAGACGAGACCCAGTACTTC
CASSLIPAGDETQYF
>many|-|16|TRBJ2-2|TRBV11-2
TGTGCCAGCAGCACTTACCGGGACACTAACACCGGGGAGCTGTTTTTT
CASSTYRDTNTGELFF
>-|-|12|TRBJ2-3|TRBV19
TGTGCCAGTAGCGCGCTGGCAGATACGCAGTATTTT
CASSALADTQYF